This is a list of T cell receptor beta chains from one sample in a study of CD8 T cells in ankylosing spondylitis. Each CDR3 protein gets one entry after TCRdb re-called the 5' RACE reads with MiXCR. The data contain some 46,000 distinct CDR3 sequences, about 11% of them seen just once; the ten biggest clones take up around 1.5%. The material sequenced was blood, either unsorted or a sorted T cell fraction (not recorded which). These receptors all come from a male donor with ankylosing spondylitis or in good health (not recorded which). Each CDR3 is given with its conserved first and last residue. D genes are given only for firm matches. Not all rows give a size; the values are once, few, many and, for expanded clones, a class.

size	J	D	V	CDR3	DNA
many	TRBJ2-2	NA	TRBV27	CASSLSWVSGELFF	TGTGCCAGCAGTTTAAGTTGGGTTTCCGGGGAGCTGTTTTTT
medium-sized	TRBJ2-7	NA	TRBV25-1	CASSESGGGYEQYF	TGTGCCAGCAGTGAGTCCGGGGGAGGATACGAGCAGTACTTC
many	TRBJ1-2	NA	TRBV5-1	CASSPRPLEGDGYTF	TGCGCCAGCAGTCCCCGGCCTTTGGAAGGTGATGGCTACACCTTC
NA	TRBJ2-5	NA	TRBV12-3/TRBV12-4	CASRVPGQQETQYF	TGTGCCAGCAGAGTCCCTGGGCAGCAAGAGACCCAGTACTTC
many	TRBJ2-7	NA	TRBV11-2	CASSLDAQSSYEQYF	TGTGCCAGCAGCTTAGATGCACAGAGCTCCTACGAGCAGTACTTC
few	TRBJ2-7	TRBD2	TRBV5-1	CASSFTTSGRYEQYF	TGCGCCAGCAGCTTTACGACTAGCGGTAGATACGAGCAGTACTTC
NA	TRBJ2-5	NA	TRBV19	CASSLFWAPEGETQYF	TGTGCCAGTAGCCTCTTCTGGGCCCCCGAGGGGGAGACCCAGTACTTC
many	TRBJ2-1	TRBD2	TRBV7-6	CASSFRSGGAYNEQFF	TGTGCCAGCAGCTTCCGTAGCGGGGGGGCCTACAATGAGCAGTTCTTC
many	TRBJ2-6	TRBD1	TRBV5-4	CASSLPTGAGANVLTF	TGTGCCAGCAGCTTGCCTACAGGGGCTGGGGCCAACGTCCTGACTTTC
many	TRBJ1-1	NA	TRBV20-1	CSAPRAGQNTEAFF	TGCAGCGCACCGCGAGCGGGGCAGAACACTGAAGCTTTCTTT